The 27 T cell receptor beta chains listed next were all sequenced from one sample in a study of T cells in Graves' hyperthyroidism and ophthalmopathy. Regions amplified from RNA transcripts were the TCR beta CDR3 regions. Primed by the HTBI set, a first-round RT-PCR was run on the TCR CDR3. TCRdb ran MiXCR on the multiplex PCR reads and lists one entry per CDR3 protein. The sample lists over 650,000 distinct CDR3 sequences, about 16% seen once, with approximately 8% in the top ten. The sample taken for sequencing was blood. The receptor set was obtained from a young man with Graves' hyperthyroidism.

This clonotype was recorded many times. The rearrangement joins TRBV2 to TRBJ1-4; 7 bases fit TRBD1. CDR1 SNHLY and CDR2 FYNNEI come from the germline V gene. V shed 1 base and J 8 bases; nucleotides not matched to a gene: 10. This CDR3 region has 16 residues. The CDR3, as DNA: TGTGCCAGCAGTGAAGGAGACAGGGTCAAAGGGGAAAAACTGTTTTTT. It specifies CASSEGDRVKGEKLFF.

This clonotype was seen a handful of times. This sequence joins TRBV18 and TRBJ2-6; 7 bases are a match to TRBD1. Per the germline V gene, CDR1 is KGHSH and CDR2 is LQKENI. This CDR3 has 16 amino acids. With V trimmed by 0 bases and J by 3 bases, 2 bases remained unmatched. This CDR3 is CASSPPTGFGANVLTF. The CDR3, as DNA: TGTGCCAGCTCACCACCGACAGGGTTTGGGGCCAACGTCCTGACTTTC.

The chain is built from TRBV19 and TRBJ2-1; 8 nucleotides line up with TRBD2. V lost 3 bases to trimming and J lost 6 bases; unmatched junction nucleotides: 4. Germline-derived CDR1 and CDR2 are LNHDA and SQIVND (reference sequence). The CDR3 covers 14 residues. DNA for the CDR3: TGTGCCAGTAGTATCAGCGGGGGAGTCAATGAGCAGTTCTTC. Translation gives CASSISGGVNEQFF.

V and J are TRBV20-1 and TRBJ2-7; D gene unclear. V was clipped by 0 bases and J by 3 bases, with 9 bases between them. There are 13 residues in the CDR3. Germline V CDR1 and CDR2: DFQATT, SNEGSKA (reference sequence). Written as DNA, the CDR3 is TGCAGTGCTAGAGACTCGGTGCGCTACGAGCAGTACTTC. Translation gives CSARDSVRYEQYF.

The chain has TRBV5-8 and TRBJ1-5; D uncertain. The CDR3 contains 17 residues. Germline CDR1 reads SGHTS; CDR2 reads YDEGEE. The ends were cut back, 2 bases at V and 2 bases at J, with 17 bases in the middle. Here the CDR3 reads CASSFRTSPLGNQPQHF. The CDR3 DNA sequence: TGTGCCAGCAGCTTCAGGACTTCCCCATTAGGCAATCAGCCCCAGCATTTT.

This chain links TRBV6-2 or TRBV6-3 with TRBJ2-1, with TRBD2 as a possible D gene (5 bases). V lost 0 bases and J 2 bases, leaving 11 bases between the germline ends. This CDR3 has 16 residues. Germline CDR1 is MNHEY and CDR2 is SVGEGT. This chain's CDR3 is CASSYSAGGAYNEQFF. DNA for the CDR3: TGTGCCAGCAGTTACTCGGCGGGTGGCGCCTACAATGAGCAGTTCTTC.

With regard to this clonotype: At one end, the junction sequence differs from germline, possibly due to a read error. The chain employs TRBV7-8 and TRBJ2-4, with TRBD1 as a possible D gene (6 bases). The germline CDR1 and CDR2 sequences are SGHVS and FQNEAQ. The CDR3 runs 14 residues. Here the CDR3 reads CAGSGKRRGNIQYF. The CDR3 DNA sequence: TGTGCCGGCAGCGGCAAGCGAAGGGGGAACATTCAGTACTTC.

The chain recombines TRBV6-2 or TRBV6-3 with TRBJ2-1, with D uncertain. The V gene's germline CDR1 is MNHEY and CDR2 SVGEGT. This CDR3 region has 18 residues. Trimming removed 2 bases at V and 0 bases at J, with 17 bases between. Here the CDR3 DNA reads TGTGCCAGCAGTTACCTCCCTGAAGTAGACGCCTCCTACAATGAGCAGTTCTTC. Translated: CASSYLPEVDASYNEQFF.

The table lists this clonotype with a few counts. V usage is TRBV7-2 and J usage is TRBJ2-3, with D hard to call. V gave up 2 bases and J gave up 4 bases, with 7 bases separating them. The CDR3 extends over 13 amino acids. Germline values: CDR1 SGHTA, CDR2 FQGNSA. The CDR3 here is CASSLSVPDTQYF. The CDR3 DNA follows: TGTGCCAGCAGCTTATCGGTCCCAGATACGCAGTATTTT.

V is TRBV20-1 and J is TRBJ1-2, with TRBD1 as a possible D gene (6 bases). V shed 2 bases and J shed 1 base, with 8 bases lying between them. CDR1 and CDR2 (germline): DFQATT, SNEGSKA (reference sequence). The CDR3 is made up of 13 amino acids. The CDR3 coding sequence is TGCAGTGCTAGAAGACAGGATAACTATGGCTACACCTTC. Translated, it gives CSARRQDNYGYTF.

The CDR3 region has the DNA TGTGCCAGCAGCCCTAATGTAGCCCACAATGAGCAGTTCTTC. It yields the protein CASSPNVAHNEQFF. This chain connects TRBV4-2 to TRBJ2-1; D remains ambiguous. V lost 4 bases and J lost 5, with 12 bases in between. Per germline, CDR1 LGHNA and CDR2 YNFKEQ. The CDR3 consists of 14 residues.

This clonotype was observed many times. This chain links TRBV28 with TRBJ2-7; D remains unclear. Trimming removed 7 bases from V and 7 bases from J, with 17 bases in between. Per germline, CDR1 MDHEN and CDR2 SYDVKM. There are 13 residues in the CDR3. The CDR3 loop reads CASIPQSGREQYF. As DNA, the CDR3 is TGTGCCAGCATCCCCCAGTCGGGTCGGGAGCAGTACTTC.

The genes are TRBV5-1 and TRBJ2-2; D is ambiguous. This CDR3 has 13 residues. Looked up from germline, CDR1 is SGHRS and CDR2 is YFSETQ. V was clipped by 7 bases and J by 1 base, with 8 bases between them. The CDR3 is CASAPGNTGELFF. CDR3 in DNA: TGCGCCAGCGCCCCCGGGAACACCGGGGAGCTGTTTTTT.

The chain recombines TRBV5-1 with TRBJ2-5; 7 bases map to TRBD2. The CDR3 runs to 17 residues. The V segment lost 1 base and the J segment 5 bases; nucleotides outside the gene matches: 14. Germline values: CDR1 SGHRS, CDR2 YFSETQ. This chain's CDR3 is CASSLFRRENMLETQYF. DNA of the CDR3: TGCGCCAGCAGCTTGTTTCGGCGGGAGAATATGTTGGAGACCCAGTACTTC.

The chain employs TRBV19 and TRBJ2-2, with D perhaps TRBD2 (5 bases). Germline-derived CDR1 and CDR2 are LNHDA and SQIVND (reference sequence). V shed 1 base and J shed 3 bases, with 12 bases lying between them. CDR3 length equals 16 residues. The CDR3 region is CASSIVPLRDTGELFF. CDR3 nucleotides: TGTGCCAGTAGTATAGTCCCCCTGCGGGACACCGGGGAGCTGTTTTTT.

In regard to this clonotype: The junction shows a germline mismatch at one end, possibly a read error. V is TRBV3-1 and J is TRBJ1-1, with D possibly TRBD1 on 5 matching bases. CDR3 length: 12 residues. Germline loops: CDR1 LGHDT, CDR2 YNNKEL (reference sequence). CDR3 in DNA: TGTGTCAGCAGCCAATCAGGGCTCGAAGCTTTCTTT. Translated: CVSSQSGLEAFF.

This clonotype was recorded at least ten times. The genes are TRBV27 and TRBJ1-1; 7 nucleotides align to TRBD1. CDR3 length equals 14 residues. Trimming at V came to 5 bases and at J to 2 bases, leaving 5 bases not matched to a gene. Germline V gene sequence: CDR1 MNHEY, CDR2 SMNVEV (reference sequence). The CDR3 loop reads CASSGDSFNTEAFF. For the CDR3, the DNA is TGTGCCAGCAGTGGGGACAGTTTCAACACTGAAGCTTTCTTT.

The genes are TRBV19 and TRBJ2-3; D perhaps matches TRBD1 (6 bases). The CDR3 totals 15 residues. The V end lost 5 bases, the J end lost 0 bases, and 12 bases lay between the germline ends. Germline CDR1 and CDR2: LNHDA and SQIVND (reference sequence). The CDR3 loop is CASSPGTLSTDTQYF. CDR3 bases: TGTGCCAGTAGTCCCGGGACACTTAGCACAGATACGCAGTATTTT.

This clonotype was seen many times. The chain recombines TRBV28 with TRBJ2-3; D gene uncertain. CDR3 length: 12 residues. With 1 base removed from V and 9 bases from J, the gap between germline ends came to 8 bases. Germline CDR1 is MDHEN and CDR2 is SYDVKM. CDR3 loop: CASSLLAATQYF. The CDR3 DNA sequence: TGTGCCAGCAGTTTATTGGCGGCCACGCAGTATTTT.

This clonotype appeared many times. The chain couples TRBV2 to TRBJ2-1, with 9 positions matching TRBD2. The length of the CDR3 is 15 residues. Trimming at V came to 6 bases and at J to 7 bases, leaving 10 bases not matched to a gene. CDR1 SNHLY and CDR2 FYNNEI come from the germline V gene. The CDR3: CASSAIGAGGNEQFF. CDR3 nucleotides: TGTGCCAGCAGCGCCATTGGCGCGGGAGGGAATGAGCAGTTCTTC. The whole variable domain, remainder taken from reference TRBV2 and TRBJ2-1, is EPEVTQTPSHQVTQMGQEVILRCVPISNHLYFYWYRQILGQKVEFLVSFYNNEISEKSEIFDDQFSVERPDGSNFTLKIRSTKLEDSAMYFCASSAIGAGGNEQFFGPGTRLTVL.

This clonotype was seen repeatedly, ten times or more. The CDR3 DNA sequence: TGTGCCAGCTCACCTGGAGCGGGAGTCACAGATACGCAGTATTTT. This sequence encodes CASSPGAGVTDTQYF. V usage is TRBV18 and J usage is TRBJ2-3; 8 bases match TRBD2. Losses at the gene ends were 3 bases for V and 2 bases for J; bases not matched to a gene: 4. The CDR3 contains 15 residues. CDR1 KGHSH and CDR2 LQKENI come from the germline V gene.

This clonotype was counted at least ten times. The chain uses TRBV2 and TRBJ1-5; D is unclear. V shed 7 bases and J shed 4 bases, with 8 bases lying between them. This CDR3 is built from 12 residues. Germline V gene data show CDR1 as SNHLY and CDR2 as FYNNEI. The CDR3 DNA reads TGTGCCAGCAACCCGGGTAATCAGCCCCAGCATTTT. Protein sequence: CASNPGNQPQHF.

V gene TRBV5-1 combines with J gene TRBJ2-1, with 7 bases lining up with TRBD2. V lost 0 bases to trimming and J lost 3 bases; unmatched junction nucleotides: 9. Germline-derived CDR1 and CDR2 are SGHRS and YFSETQ. The CDR3 extends over 17 amino acids. The CDR3 nucleotides read TGCGCCAGCAGCTTGGGGGGTCGGTCTAGCGGCTACAATGAGCAGTTCTTC. It translates to CASSLGGRSSGYNEQFF.

This clonotype appeared many times. The J gene is TRBJ2-4, the V gene TRBV27; possible D gene TRBD1, 7 bases. Trimming cost V 10 bases and J 1 base, with 11 bases left between them. In germline, CDR1 is MNHEY, CDR2 SMNVEV (reference sequence). CDR3 size: 13 residues. This chain's CDR3 is CATRGVAKNIQYF. CDR3 DNA sequence: TGTGCCACCAGGGGGGTGGCCAAAAACATTCAGTACTTC.

This clonotype was counted a few times. The rearrangement joins TRBV7-2 to TRBJ2-4; 8 positions agree with TRBD1. The CDR3 has 13 amino acids. The J segment lost 9 bases and the V segment lost 5 bases, leaving 6 bases of the junction unmatched. CDR1 SGHTA and CDR2 FQGNSA come from the germline V gene. DNA of the CDR3: TGTGCCAGCAGCCTGGACAGGGAGGCCATTCAGTACTTC. It is translated as CASSLDREAIQYF.

Only a few counts were recorded for this clonotype. The chain recombines TRBV13 with TRBJ2-5; 14 bases fit TRBD2. The CDR3 is made up of 17 amino acids. V was clipped by 5 bases and J by 5 bases; unmatched bases: 10. Germline CDR1 and CDR2: PRHDT and FYEKMQ (reference sequence). The CDR3 nucleotides read TGTGCCAGCAGCCCGGGGACTAGCGGGAGTTTTATTGAGACCCAGTACTTC. Encoded protein: CASSPGTSGSFIETQYF.

This clonotype was detected only a few times. A single base separates this from a much larger clone, so it may be a read error. This chain connects TRBV20-1 to TRBJ2-5; no definite D call. Germline V gene lookup returns CDR1 DFQATT and CDR2 SNEGSKA (reference sequence). V lost 1 base and J 4 bases, leaving 13 bases between the germline ends. The CDR3 length is 14 residues. The CDR3 region is CSARGNTLTETQYF. CDR3 nucleotides: TGCAGTGCTAGAGGTAATACCCTCACAGAGACCCAGTACTTC.